This TCR beta chain was retrieved from a study of CD8 T cells in ankylosing spondylitis. Broader study findings: Matched ankylosing spondylitis synovial fluid reportedly contained a significantly enriched population of disease-linked clones.

With molecular barcodes, quantitative 5'-RACE was used to make the TCR beta libraries. A single record per CDR3 protein comes from TCRdb applying MiXCR to the 5' RACE reads. The table includes around 100,000 distinct CDR3 sequences, approximately 25% detected once. At least ten counts were recorded for this clonotype. Its antigen is still unknown. Per the germline V gene, CDR1 is DFQATT and CDR2 is SNEGSKA (reference sequence). Trimming stripped 5 bases from V and 7 bases from J, with 8 bases between. The CDR3 contains 10 residues. The source is a male donor with ankylosing spondylitis. The sequencing sample was made of synovial fluid, either unsorted or a sorted T cell fraction (not recorded which). The V call is TRBV20-1, the J call TRBJ1-2; D unresolved. CDR3 sequence (DNA): TGCAGTGCTGGCCCGTTTGGCTACACCTTC. It specifies CSAGPFGYTF.